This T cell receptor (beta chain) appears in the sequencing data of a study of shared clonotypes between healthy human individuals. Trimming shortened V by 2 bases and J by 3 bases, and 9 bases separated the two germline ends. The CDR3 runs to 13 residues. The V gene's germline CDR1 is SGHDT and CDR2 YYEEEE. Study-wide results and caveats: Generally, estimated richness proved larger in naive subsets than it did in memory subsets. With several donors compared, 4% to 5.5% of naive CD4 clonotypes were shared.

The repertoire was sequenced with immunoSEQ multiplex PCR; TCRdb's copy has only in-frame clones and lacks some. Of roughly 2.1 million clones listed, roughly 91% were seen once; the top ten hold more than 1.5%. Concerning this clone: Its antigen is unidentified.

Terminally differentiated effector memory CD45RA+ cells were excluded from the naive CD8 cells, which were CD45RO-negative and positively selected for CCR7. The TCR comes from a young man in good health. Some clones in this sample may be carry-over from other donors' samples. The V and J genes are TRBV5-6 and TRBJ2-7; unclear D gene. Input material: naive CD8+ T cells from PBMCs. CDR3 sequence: CASSFWSFYEQYF. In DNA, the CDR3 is TGTGCCAGCAGCTTCTGGAGCTTCTACGAGCAGTACTTC.